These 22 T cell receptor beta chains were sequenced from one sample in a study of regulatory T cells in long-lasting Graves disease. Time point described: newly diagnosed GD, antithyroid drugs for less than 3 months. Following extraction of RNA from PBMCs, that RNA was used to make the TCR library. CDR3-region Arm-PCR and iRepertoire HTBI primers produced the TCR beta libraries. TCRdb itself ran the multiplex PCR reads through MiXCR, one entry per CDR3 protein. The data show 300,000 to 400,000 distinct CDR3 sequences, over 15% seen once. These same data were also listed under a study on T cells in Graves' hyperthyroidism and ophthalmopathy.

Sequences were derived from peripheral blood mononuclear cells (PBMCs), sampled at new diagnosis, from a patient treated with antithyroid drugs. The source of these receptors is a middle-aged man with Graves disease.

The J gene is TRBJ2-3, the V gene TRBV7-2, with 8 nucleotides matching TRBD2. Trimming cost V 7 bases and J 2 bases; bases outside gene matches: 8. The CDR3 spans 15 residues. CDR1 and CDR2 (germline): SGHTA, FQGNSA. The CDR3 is CASNPRTSHTDTQYF. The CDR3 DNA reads TGTGCCAGCAACCCCCGGACTAGCCACACAGATACGCAGTATTTT.

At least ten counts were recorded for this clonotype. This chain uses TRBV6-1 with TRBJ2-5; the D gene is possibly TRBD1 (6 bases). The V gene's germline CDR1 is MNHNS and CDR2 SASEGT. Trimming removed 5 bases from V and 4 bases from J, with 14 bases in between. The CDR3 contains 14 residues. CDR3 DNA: TGTGCCAGCAGTCTACTACAGGGATCAGAGACCCAGTACTTC. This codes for CASSLLQGSETQYF.

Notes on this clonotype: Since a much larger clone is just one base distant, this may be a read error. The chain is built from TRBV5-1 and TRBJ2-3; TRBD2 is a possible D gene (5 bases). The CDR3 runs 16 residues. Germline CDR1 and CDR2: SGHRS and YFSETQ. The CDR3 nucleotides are TGTGCCAGCGGCTCCCGACCGACCCCGATAGGGGATACGCAGTATTTT. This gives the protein CASGSRPTPIGDTQYF.

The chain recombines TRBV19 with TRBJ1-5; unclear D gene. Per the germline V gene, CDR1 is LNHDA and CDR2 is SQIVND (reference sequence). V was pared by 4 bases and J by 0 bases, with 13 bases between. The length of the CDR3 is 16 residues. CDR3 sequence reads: CASSTRRPNSNQPQHF. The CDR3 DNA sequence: TGTGCCAGTAGTACTCGTCGGCCGAATAGCAATCAGCCCCAGCATTTT.

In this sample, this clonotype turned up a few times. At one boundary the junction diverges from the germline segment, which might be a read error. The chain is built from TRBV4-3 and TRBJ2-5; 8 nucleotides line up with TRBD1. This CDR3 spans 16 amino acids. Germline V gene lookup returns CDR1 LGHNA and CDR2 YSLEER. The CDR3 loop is CASSQGSRGPQETQYF. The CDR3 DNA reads TGTGCCAGCAGCCAAGGGAGCAGGGGGCCCCAAGAGACCCAGTACTTC.

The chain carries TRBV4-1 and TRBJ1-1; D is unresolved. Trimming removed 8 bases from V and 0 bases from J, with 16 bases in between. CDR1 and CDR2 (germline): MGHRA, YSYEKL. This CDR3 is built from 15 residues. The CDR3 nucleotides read TGCGCCAGCGGCCCCCCCGGTAGGATGAACACTGAAGCTTTCTTT. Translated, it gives CASGPPGRMNTEAFF.

This CDR3 reads CASVRSPTGNSTDTQYF. CDR3 DNA sequence: TGTGCCAGCGTGAGAAGCCCGACGGGAAATAGCACAGATACGCAGTATTTT. The chain is built from TRBV6-8 and TRBJ2-3, with D possibly being TRBD2 (5 bases). V was trimmed by 8 bases and J by 0 bases, leaving 21 bases between them. Germline assignment: CDR1 MNHGY and CDR2 SAAAGT. CDR3 length: 17 residues.

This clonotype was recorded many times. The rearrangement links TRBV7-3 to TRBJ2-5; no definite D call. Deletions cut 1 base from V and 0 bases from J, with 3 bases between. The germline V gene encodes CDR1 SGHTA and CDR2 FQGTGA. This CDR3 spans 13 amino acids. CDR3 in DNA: TGTGCCAGCAGCTTAAGAAACCAAGAGACCCAGTACTTC. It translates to CASSLRNQETQYF. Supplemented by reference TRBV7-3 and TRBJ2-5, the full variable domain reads GAGVSQTPSNKVTEKGKYVELRCDPISGHTALYWYRQSLGQGPEFLIYFQGTGAADDSGLPNDRFFAVRPEGSVSTLKIQRTERGDSAVYLCASSLRNQETQYFGPGTRLLVL.

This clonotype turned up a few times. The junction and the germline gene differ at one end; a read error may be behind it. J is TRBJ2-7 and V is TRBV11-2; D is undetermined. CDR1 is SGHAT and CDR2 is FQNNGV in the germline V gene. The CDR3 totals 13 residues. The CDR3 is CASSLAQTYGQYF. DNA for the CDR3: TGTGCCAGCAGCTTAGCACAGACCTACGGGCAGTACTTC.

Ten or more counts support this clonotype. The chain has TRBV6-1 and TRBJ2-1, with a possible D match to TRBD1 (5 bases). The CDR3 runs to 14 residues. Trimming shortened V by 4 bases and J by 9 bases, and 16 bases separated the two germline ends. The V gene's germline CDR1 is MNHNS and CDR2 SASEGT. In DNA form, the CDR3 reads TGTGCCAGCAGTGCGCAACAGGAAACCGGTGAGCAGTTCTTC. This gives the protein CASSAQQETGEQFF.

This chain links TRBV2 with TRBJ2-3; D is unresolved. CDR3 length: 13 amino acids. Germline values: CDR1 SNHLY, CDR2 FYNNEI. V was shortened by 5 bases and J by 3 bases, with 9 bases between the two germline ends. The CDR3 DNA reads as TGTGCCAGCAGTTTAGGGATGACAGATACGCAGTATTTT. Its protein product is CASSLGMTDTQYF.

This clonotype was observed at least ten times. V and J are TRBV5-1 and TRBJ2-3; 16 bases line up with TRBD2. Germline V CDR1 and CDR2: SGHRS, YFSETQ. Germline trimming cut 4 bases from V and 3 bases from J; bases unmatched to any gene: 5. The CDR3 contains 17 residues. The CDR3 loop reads CASSGGLAGGQTDTQYF. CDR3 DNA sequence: TGCGCCAGCAGCGGGGGACTAGCGGGGGGGCAGACAGATACGCAGTATTTT.

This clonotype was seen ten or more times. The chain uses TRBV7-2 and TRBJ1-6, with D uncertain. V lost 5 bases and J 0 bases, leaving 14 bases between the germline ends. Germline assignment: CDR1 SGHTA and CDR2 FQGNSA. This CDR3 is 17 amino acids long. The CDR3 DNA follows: TGTGCCAGCAGCCAGCCCCTGGGGAGCTCCTATAATTCACCCCTCCACTTT. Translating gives CASSQPLGSSYNSPLHF.

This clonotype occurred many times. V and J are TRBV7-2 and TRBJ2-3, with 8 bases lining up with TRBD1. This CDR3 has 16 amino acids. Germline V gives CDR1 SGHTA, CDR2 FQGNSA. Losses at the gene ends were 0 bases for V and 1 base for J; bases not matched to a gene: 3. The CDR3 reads CASSLASGQGTDTQYF. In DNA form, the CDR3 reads TGTGCCAGCAGCTTAGCGTCGGGACAGGGCACAGATACGCAGTATTTT.

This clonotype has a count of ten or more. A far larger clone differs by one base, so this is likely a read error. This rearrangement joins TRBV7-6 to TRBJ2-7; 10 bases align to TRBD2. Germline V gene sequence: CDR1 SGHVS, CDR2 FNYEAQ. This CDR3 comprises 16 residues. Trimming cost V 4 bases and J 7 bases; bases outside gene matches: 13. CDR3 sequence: CASSSIFSGGRNEQYF. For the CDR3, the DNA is TGTGCCAGCAGCTCCATCTTTAGCGGGGGGAGGAATGAGCAGTACTTC.

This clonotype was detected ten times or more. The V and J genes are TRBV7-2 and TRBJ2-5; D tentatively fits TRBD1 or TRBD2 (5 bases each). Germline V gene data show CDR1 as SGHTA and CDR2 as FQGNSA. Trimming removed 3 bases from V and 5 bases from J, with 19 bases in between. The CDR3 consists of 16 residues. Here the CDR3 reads CASSLGPGRGGETQYF. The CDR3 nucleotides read TGTGCCAGCAGCTTGGGCCCTGGTCGGGGCGGGGAGACCCAGTACTTC.

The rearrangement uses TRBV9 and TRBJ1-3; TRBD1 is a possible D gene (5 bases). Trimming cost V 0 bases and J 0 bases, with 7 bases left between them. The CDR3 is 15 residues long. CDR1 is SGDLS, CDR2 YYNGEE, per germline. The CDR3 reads CASSVGGNSGNTIYF. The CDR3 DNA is TGTGCCAGCAGCGTAGGGGGGAACTCTGGAAACACCATATATTTT.

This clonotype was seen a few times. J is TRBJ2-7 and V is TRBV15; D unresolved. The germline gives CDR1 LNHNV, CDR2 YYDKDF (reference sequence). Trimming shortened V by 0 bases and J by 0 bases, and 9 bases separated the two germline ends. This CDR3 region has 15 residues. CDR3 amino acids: CATSRDSTDSYEQYF. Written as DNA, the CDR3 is TGTGCCACCAGCAGAGATTCTACAGACTCCTACGAGCAGTACTTC.

CDR3 in DNA: TGTGCCAGTAAGGCGGGACTAGCCTACAATGAGCAGTTCTTC. Its protein product is CASKAGLAYNEQFF. The V call is TRBV19, the J call TRBJ2-1; 8 bases line up with TRBD2. V was pared by 7 bases and J by 2 bases, with 4 bases of the junction left unmatched. This CDR3 comprises 14 residues. From germline, CDR1 is LNHDA and CDR2 SQIVND (reference sequence).

This chain's CDR3 is CASSLRQLAGELFF. CDR3 in DNA: TGCGCCAGCAGCTTACGACAGTTGGCCGGGGAGCTGTTTTTT. V gene TRBV5-1 combines with J gene TRBJ2-2; weak D call: TRBD1 (5 bases). The V end was cut by 2 bases, the J end by 6 bases, with 11 bases between. In germline, CDR1 is SGHRS, CDR2 YFSETQ. The CDR3 is 14 amino acids.

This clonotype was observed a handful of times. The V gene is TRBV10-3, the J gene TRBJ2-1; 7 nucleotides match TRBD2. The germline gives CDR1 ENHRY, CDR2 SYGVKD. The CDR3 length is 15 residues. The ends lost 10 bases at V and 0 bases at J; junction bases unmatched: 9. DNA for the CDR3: TGTGCCACCACTCTTCGGGGGGACTCCTACAATGAGCAGTTCTTC. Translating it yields CATTLRGDSYNEQFF.

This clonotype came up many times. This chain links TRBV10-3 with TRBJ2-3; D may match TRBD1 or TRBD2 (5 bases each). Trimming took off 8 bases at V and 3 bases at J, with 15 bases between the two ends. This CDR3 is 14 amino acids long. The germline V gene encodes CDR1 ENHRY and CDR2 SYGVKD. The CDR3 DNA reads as TGTGCCATCGGGGACGACCTAGGGACAGATACGCAGTATTTT. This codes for CAIGDDLGTDTQYF.